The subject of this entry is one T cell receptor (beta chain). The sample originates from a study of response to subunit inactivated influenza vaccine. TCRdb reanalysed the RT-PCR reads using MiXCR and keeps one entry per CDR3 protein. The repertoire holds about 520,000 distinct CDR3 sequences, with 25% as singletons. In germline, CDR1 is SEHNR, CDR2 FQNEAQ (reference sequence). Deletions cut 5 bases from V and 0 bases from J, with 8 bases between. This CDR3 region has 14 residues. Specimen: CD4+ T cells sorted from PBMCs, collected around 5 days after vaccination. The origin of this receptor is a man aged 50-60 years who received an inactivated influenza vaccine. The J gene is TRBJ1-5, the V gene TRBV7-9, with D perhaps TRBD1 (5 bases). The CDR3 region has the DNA TGTGCCAGCAGCGGGGCCTATAGCAATCAGCCCCAGCATTTT. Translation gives CASSGAYSNQPQHF.